The sequence of this T cell receptor beta chain was determined in a study of T-cell reconstitution after alpha-beta-depleted transplantation in children. Study results and caveats: Expanded graft clones numbering several hundred reportedly gave rise to alpha-beta T cells about two months after transplant. The authors attributed T-cell counts and diversity one year after transplant mostly to newly produced T cells.

In the case of this clonotype: Its specificity is not known.

The CDR3 runs 14 residues. Trimming pared 4 bases from V and 0 bases from J, leaving 9 bases between. Germline V gene data show CDR1 as SGDLS and CDR2 as YYNGEE. Using unique molecular identifiers, the investigators prepared the TCRbeta library. MiXCR was run by TCRdb on the PCR reads, yielding one entry per CDR3 protein. The sample includes 610,000 or so distinct CDR3 sequences, 25% to 30% of them seen just once. This sample comprised PBMCs, obtained before TCRalphabeta/CD19-depleted stem cell transplant. The chain employs TRBV9 and TRBJ2-3; D gene ambiguous. The source of this sequence is a boy younger than two with Wiskott-Aldrich syndrome, due to receive a stem cell transplant. The CDR3 DNA follows: TGTGCCAGCAGCCCCCACGGTAGCACAGATACGCAGTATTTT. It translates to CASSPHGSTDTQYF.